The 26 T cell receptor beta chains in this list originate from one sample, sequenced in a study of CD8 T cells in ankylosing spondylitis. Each CDR3 protein gets one entry after TCRdb re-called the 5' RACE reads with MiXCR. The sample yields under 200,000 distinct CDR3 sequences, 10% to 15% seen once. The sample comprised blood, either unsorted or a sorted T cell fraction (not recorded which). The receptors shown here come from a female donor with ankylosing spondylitis or in good health (not recorded which).

Only a few counts were recorded for this clonotype. The J gene is TRBJ2-7, the V gene TRBV12-3 or TRBV12-4; possible D gene TRBD1, 6 bases. There are 13 residues in the CDR3. The germline V and J ends were trimmed by 8 bases and 7 bases, with 18 bases remaining between them. The DNA of the CDR3 is TGTGCCAGCGAGGACAGAGGAAGACAAGAGCAGTACTTC. This translates into CASEDRGRQEQYF.

This clonotype has ten or more counts. This rearrangement joins TRBV7-2 to TRBJ2-1; D possibly corresponds to TRBD1 (6 bases). This CDR3 is 12 amino acids long. The V end lost 1 base, the J end lost 10 bases, and 8 bases lay between the germline ends. CDR1 and CDR2 (germline): SGHTA, FQGNSA. The CDR3 bases are TGTGCCAGCAGCTTAGGGACAGCAGAGCAGTTCTTC. Translated: CASSLGTAEQFF.

This clonotype was detected a few times. The chain links TRBV7-9 to TRBJ2-3; no reliable D call. V lost 0 bases to trimming and J lost 0 bases, with 7 bases between them. CDR1 is SEHNR, CDR2 FQNEAQ, per germline (reference sequence). The CDR3 has 15 residues. In DNA form, the CDR3 reads TGTGCCAGCAGCTTAGCCCCTACTAGCACAGATACGCAGTATTTT. Encoded protein: CASSLAPTSTDTQYF.

The table lists this clonotype with many counts. The rearrangement links TRBV20-1 to TRBJ1-5; no firm D call. Germline V gene sequence: CDR1 DFQATT, CDR2 SNEGSKA (reference sequence). This CDR3 comprises 17 residues. The V gene lost 1 base and the J gene lost 2 bases, with 18 bases spanning the gap. The CDR3 DNA reads TGCAGTGCTAGAGCGGTAGTTCCTTTCGGGGGCAATCAGCCCCAGCATTTT. It encodes CSARAVVPFGGNQPQHF.

This clonotype was counted only a few times. This chain uses TRBV6-1 with TRBJ1-2; TRBD1 matches 11 bases. V gave up 6 bases and J gave up 8 bases; unmatched junction bases: 11. The CDR3 is made up of 15 amino acids. CDR1 is MNHNS and CDR2 is SASEGT in the germline V gene. In DNA form, the CDR3 reads TGTGCCAGCAGCCCCTCCGGGACAGGGGGGAGAGGCTACACCTTC. Its translation is CASSPSGTGGRGYTF.

The J gene is TRBJ1-6, the V gene TRBV20-1; the match to TRBD1 covers 8 bases. This CDR3 contains 15 residues. With 6 bases clipped from V and 6 bases from J, the junction kept 10 bases outside the gene matches. CDR1 and CDR2 from the germline V gene are DFQATT and SNEGSKA (reference sequence). CDR3 bases: TGCAGTGCCAGGACAGGGAGAGTGCTTAATTCACCCCTCCACTTT. Protein: CSARTGRVLNSPLHF.

This clonotype was detected ten times or more. The chain is built from TRBV5-1 and TRBJ2-5; TRBD2 might be the D (6 bases). This CDR3 contains 17 residues. The V gene's germline CDR1 is SGHRS and CDR2 YFSETQ. The germline V and J ends were trimmed by 0 bases and 0 bases, with 15 bases remaining between them. The CDR3 region is CASSLASGGTYQETQYF. The CDR3 region has the DNA TGCGCCAGCAGCTTGGCCAGCGGCGGGACGTACCAAGAGACCCAGTACTTC.

This clonotype was seen ten or more times. The chain has TRBV29-1 and TRBJ2-7; 7 positions match TRBD1. CDR1 is SQVTM, CDR2 ANQGSEA, per germline. The V gene end was trimmed by 7 bases and the J gene end by 3 bases; junction bases not matched to a gene: 9. The CDR3 has 13 residues. The chain's CDR3 is CSARGQPDYEQYF. CDR3 bases: TGCAGCGCGAGGGGACAGCCAGACTACGAGCAGTACTTC.

This clonotype was recorded at least ten times. This chain connects TRBV7-2 to TRBJ2-7, with TRBD2 as a possible D gene (5 bases). Germline CDR1 and CDR2: SGHTA and FQGNSA. V was clipped by 8 bases and J by 2 bases, with 13 bases between them. This CDR3 contains 13 residues. CDR3 region: CASSREGPYEQYF. The CDR3 nucleotides are TGTGCCAGCTCCCGGGAAGGCCCCTACGAGCAGTACTTC.

This clonotype was seen repeatedly, ten times or more. The rearrangement links TRBV6-5 to TRBJ2-3; 8 nucleotides line up with TRBD1. Germline-derived CDR1 and CDR2 are MNHEY and SVGAGI. CDR3 length: 17 amino acids. V shed 0 bases and J 1 base; nucleotides not matched to a gene: 6. CDR3 amino acids: CASSYSFADRGTDTQYF. CDR3 bases: TGTGCCAGCAGTTACTCGTTTGCGGACAGGGGCACAGATACGCAGTATTTT.

The J gene is TRBJ2-7, the V gene TRBV5-1; 9 bases align to TRBD2. Germline CDR1 reads SGHRS; CDR2 reads YFSETQ. This CDR3 contains 15 residues. The V and J ends lost 4 bases and 3 bases, in that order; junction bases with no gene match: 8. CDR3 sequence reads: CASSRLAGADYEQYF. CDR3 in DNA: TGCGCCAGCAGCCGATTAGCGGGAGCCGACTACGAGCAGTACTTC.

This clonotype was detected many times. V gene TRBV29-1 combines with J gene TRBJ1-1; D is perhaps TRBD1 (5 bases). This CDR3 spans 13 amino acids. Germline V gene sequence: CDR1 SQVTM, CDR2 ANQGSEA. V lost 6 bases and J lost 11, with 22 bases in between. The CDR3 DNA reads TGCAGCGTATCGACGCGACAGCCCTCGACGGCTTTCTTT. It encodes CSVSTRQPSTAFF.

This clonotype has ten or more counts. This CDR3 is CATSEQTGDRQHIQYF. The CDR3 coding sequence is TGTGCCACCAGTGAGCAGACAGGGGACCGCCAACACATTCAGTACTTC. The gene calls are TRBV24-1 and TRBJ2-4; 8 bases match TRBD1. The CDR3 loop spans 16 amino acids. CDR1 and CDR2 (germline): KGHDR, SFDVKD. Losses at the gene ends were 4 bases for V and 8 bases for J; bases not matched to a gene: 12.

This clonotype was seen a handful of times. The chain recombines TRBV11-2 with TRBJ1-2, with D perhaps matching TRBD1 (6 bases). Germline V gives CDR1 SGHAT, CDR2 FQNNGV. The CDR3 contains 15 residues. V was pared by 1 base and J by 8 bases, with 17 bases between. In DNA form, the CDR3 reads TGTGCCAGCAGCTTAGGGACAGAGTCCCCCGGAGGCTACACCTTC. Translation: CASSLGTESPGGYTF.

Here the CDR3 DNA reads TGTGCCAGCAGTCAGGGTGGAGGAGAGCCCCAGCATTTT. Translated, it gives CASSQGGGEPQHF. The chain carries TRBV3-1 and TRBJ1-5; D might be TRBD1 (5 bases). Between the trimmed V and J ends, which lost 6 bases and 8 bases, there was a span of 14 bases. This CDR3 contains 13 residues. Per the germline V gene, CDR1 is LGHDT and CDR2 is YNNKEL (reference sequence).

A single count supports this clonotype. This may be a read error, as it is one base from a much larger clone. V is TRBV12-3 or TRBV12-4 and J is TRBJ1-1; D is ambiguous. This CDR3 contains 14 residues. Trimming cost V 5 bases and J 7 bases, with 17 bases left between them. CDR3: CASSQPRNSNEAFF. The CDR3, as DNA: TGTGCCAGCAGTCAGCCGCGAAATAGCAATGAAGCTTTCTTT.

This clonotype was picked up many times. The chain has TRBV7-2 and TRBJ1-4, with D tentatively TRBD1 (5 bases). The CDR3 contains 14 residues. V was shortened by 2 bases and J by 7 bases, with 11 bases between the two germline ends. Germline CDR1 is SGHTA and CDR2 is FQGNSA. The CDR3 loop is CASSLRRGGEKLFF. The CDR3 DNA sequence: TGTGCCAGCAGCTTACGGCGGGGGGGTGAAAAACTGTTTTTT.

This clonotype was seen only a few times. This chain links TRBV11-3 with TRBJ1-5; no clear D gene. CDR1 and CDR2 (germline): SGHNT, YENEEA. The CDR3 spans 12 residues. Trimming removed 8 bases at V and 6 bases at J, with 11 bases between. CDR3: CASPAEGQPQHF. CDR3 sequence (DNA): TGTGCCAGCCCAGCAGAGGGTCAGCCCCAGCATTTT.

This clonotype was found many times. V usage is TRBV29-1 and J usage is TRBJ2-1; no firm D call. Germline lookup yields CDR1 SQVTM and CDR2 ANQGSEA. The V end was cut by 1 base, the J end by 9 bases, with 10 bases between. The length of the CDR3 is 12 residues. CDR3 loop: CSVEAGVTEQFF. The DNA of the CDR3 is TGCAGCGTTGAAGCGGGCGTTACTGAGCAGTTCTTC.

The V call is TRBV30, the J call TRBJ2-2, with 7 bases aligning to TRBD2. The CDR3 has 14 residues. Germline-derived CDR1 and CDR2 are GTSNPN and SVGIG (reference sequence). V lost 3 bases, J lost 6 bases, and 7 bases stayed unmatched. The CDR3 region is CAWSGTNYSGELFF. The CDR3 nucleotides are TGTGCCTGGAGCGGGACTAACTATTCCGGGGAGCTGTTTTTT.

This clonotype was seen ten or more times. The V gene is TRBV11-2, the J gene TRBJ1-1; 8 nucleotides align to TRBD1. The CDR3 spans 14 residues. J was trimmed by 1 base and V by 5 bases; bases with no gene match: 3. Germline CDR1 is SGHAT and CDR2 is FQNNGV. CDR3 nucleotide sequence: TGTGCCAGCAGCCCCGGGACAGGGAACACTGAAGCTTTCTTT. It is translated as CASSPGTGNTEAFF.

In this sample, this clonotype turned up a few times. This chain uses TRBV6-4 with TRBJ2-3; TRBD2 matches 10 bases. The germline V gene has CDR1 MRHNA and CDR2 SNTAGT. V was clipped by 10 bases and J by 2 bases; unmatched bases: 9. The CDR3 spans 15 residues. CDR3 in amino acids: CATSRTSGSTDTQYF. The CDR3 DNA reads TGTGCCACCTCGCGGACTAGCGGATCCACAGATACGCAGTATTTT.

In this sample, this clonotype turned up many times. This chain connects TRBV12-3 or TRBV12-4 to TRBJ1-1; D is ambiguous. The CDR3 runs 11 residues. The V gene lost 6 bases and the J gene lost 8 bases, with 10 bases spanning the gap. CDR3 in DNA: TGTGCCAGCAGCAGATTGTCCGAAGCTTTCTTT. This translates into CASSRLSEAFF.

This clonotype occurred many times. The chain couples TRBV2 to TRBJ2-6; D unresolved. Trimming took off 5 bases at V and 4 bases at J, with 18 bases between the two ends. CDR1 and CDR2 from the germline V gene are SNHLY and FYNNEI. CDR3 length equals 17 residues. This CDR3 reads CASSPLLRTDGANVLTF. DNA for the CDR3: TGTGCCAGCAGTCCGCTGTTGCGGACGGACGGGGCCAACGTCCTGACTTTC.

The chain employs TRBV9 and TRBJ2-7; tentatively, D is TRBD1 (6 bases). V was cut by 3 bases and J by 2 bases, with 15 bases left in between. Germline CDR1 reads SGDLS; CDR2 reads YYNGEE. This CDR3 comprises 15 residues. The CDR3 region has the DNA TGTGCCAGCAGCGATGCACAGGGACCAACCTACGAGCAGTACTTC. Amino acids: CASSDAQGPTYEQYF.

About this clonotype: With a much larger clone just one base away, this may be a read error. The rearrangement uses TRBV6-2 or TRBV6-3 and TRBJ2-6; D is ambiguous. The CDR3 totals 17 residues. V dropped 6 bases and J dropped 2 bases, with 17 bases sitting between them. Germline CDR1 and CDR2: MNHEY and SVGEGT. The CDR3 DNA is TGTGCCAGCAGGTCTCCCGGGCCTCGAACTGGGGCCAACGTCCTGACTTTC. It yields the protein CASRSPGPRTGANVLTF.